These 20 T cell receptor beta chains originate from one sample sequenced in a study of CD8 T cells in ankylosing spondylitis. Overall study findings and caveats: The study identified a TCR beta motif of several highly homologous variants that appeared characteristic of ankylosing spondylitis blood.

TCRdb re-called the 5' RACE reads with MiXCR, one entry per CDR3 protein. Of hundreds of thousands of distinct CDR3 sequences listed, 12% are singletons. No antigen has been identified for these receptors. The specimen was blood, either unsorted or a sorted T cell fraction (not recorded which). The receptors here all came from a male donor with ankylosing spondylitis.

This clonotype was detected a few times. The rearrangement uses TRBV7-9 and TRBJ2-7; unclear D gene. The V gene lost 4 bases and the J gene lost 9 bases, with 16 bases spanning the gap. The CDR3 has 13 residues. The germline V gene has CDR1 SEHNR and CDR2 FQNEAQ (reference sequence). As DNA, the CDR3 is TGTGCCAGCAGCTCTTGGGCCTCAACGGGGCAGTACTTC. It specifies CASSSWASTGQYF.

CDR3 DNA sequence: TGTGCCAGCAAGGAGGGCTTAGAGTCGGGTGGCTACACCTTC. It yields the protein CASKEGLESGGYTF. The chain couples TRBV7-9 to TRBJ1-2; no reliable D call. This CDR3 has 14 residues. Germline V gene data show CDR1 as SEHNR and CDR2 as FQNEAQ (reference sequence). V lost 7 bases to trimming and J lost 7 bases, with 19 bases between them.

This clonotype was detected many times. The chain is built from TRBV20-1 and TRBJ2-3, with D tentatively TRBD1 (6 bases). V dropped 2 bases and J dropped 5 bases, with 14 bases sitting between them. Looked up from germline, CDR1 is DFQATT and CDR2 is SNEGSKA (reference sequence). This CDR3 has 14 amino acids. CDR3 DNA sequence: TGCAGTGCTAGACCATGGGGGCAGGGAGATACGCAGTATTTT. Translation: CSARPWGQGDTQYF.

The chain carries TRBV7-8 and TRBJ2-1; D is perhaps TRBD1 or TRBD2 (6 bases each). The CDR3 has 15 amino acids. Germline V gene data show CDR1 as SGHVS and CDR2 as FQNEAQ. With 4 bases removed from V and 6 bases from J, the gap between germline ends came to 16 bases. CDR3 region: CASSSGQWRVNEQFF. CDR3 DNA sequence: TGTGCCAGCAGCTCCGGACAGTGGAGGGTCAATGAGCAGTTCTTC.

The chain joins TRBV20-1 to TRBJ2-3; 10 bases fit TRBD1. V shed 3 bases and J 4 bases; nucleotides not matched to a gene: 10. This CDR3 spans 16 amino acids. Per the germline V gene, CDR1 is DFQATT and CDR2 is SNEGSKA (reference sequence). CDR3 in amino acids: CSASLRTGGFPDTQYF. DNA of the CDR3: TGCAGTGCTAGTTTGAGGACAGGGGGTTTCCCAGATACGCAGTATTTT.

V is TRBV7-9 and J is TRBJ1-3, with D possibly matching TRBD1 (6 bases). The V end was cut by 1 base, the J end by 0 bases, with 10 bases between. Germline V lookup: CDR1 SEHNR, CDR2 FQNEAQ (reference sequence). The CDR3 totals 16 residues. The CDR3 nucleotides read TGTGCCAGCAGCTTAGGAGGGGGGAGCTCTGGAAACACCATATATTTT. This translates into CASSLGGGSSGNTIYF.

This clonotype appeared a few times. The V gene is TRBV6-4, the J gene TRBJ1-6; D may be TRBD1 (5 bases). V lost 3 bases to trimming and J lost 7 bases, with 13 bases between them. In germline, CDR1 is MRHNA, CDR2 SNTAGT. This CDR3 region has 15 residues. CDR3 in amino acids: CASSEGTGSNSPLHF. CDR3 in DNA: TGTGCCAGCAGTGAGGGGACGGGGAGCAATTCACCCCTCCACTTT.

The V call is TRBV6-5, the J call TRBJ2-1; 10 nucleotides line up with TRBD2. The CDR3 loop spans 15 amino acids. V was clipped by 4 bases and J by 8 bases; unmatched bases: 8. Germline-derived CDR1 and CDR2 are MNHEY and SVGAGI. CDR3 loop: CASSLAGGRRYEQFF. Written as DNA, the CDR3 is TGTGCCAGCAGTTTAGCGGGAGGAAGGCGATATGAGCAGTTCTTC.

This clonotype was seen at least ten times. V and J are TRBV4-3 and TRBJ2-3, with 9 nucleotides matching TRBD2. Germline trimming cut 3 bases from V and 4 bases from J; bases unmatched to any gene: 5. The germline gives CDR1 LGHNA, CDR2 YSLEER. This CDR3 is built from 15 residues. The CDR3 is CASSQGAGGSDTQYF. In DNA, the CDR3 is TGCGCCAGCAGCCAGGGGGCGGGAGGGTCAGATACGCAGTATTTT.

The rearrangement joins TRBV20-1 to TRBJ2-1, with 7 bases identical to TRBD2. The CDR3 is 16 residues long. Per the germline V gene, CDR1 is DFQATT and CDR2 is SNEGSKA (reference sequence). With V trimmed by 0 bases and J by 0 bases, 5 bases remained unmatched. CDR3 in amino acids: CSARDYGGSSYNEQFF. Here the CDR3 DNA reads TGCAGTGCTAGAGATTATGGCGGGAGCTCCTACAATGAGCAGTTCTTC.

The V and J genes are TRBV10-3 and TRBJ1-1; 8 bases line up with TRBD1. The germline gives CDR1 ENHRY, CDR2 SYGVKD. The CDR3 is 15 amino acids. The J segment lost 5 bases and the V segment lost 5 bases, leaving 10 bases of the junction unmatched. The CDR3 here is CAISSPGGRRTEAFF. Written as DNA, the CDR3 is TGTGCCATCAGTTCCCCAGGGGGCCGGCGTACTGAAGCTTTCTTT.

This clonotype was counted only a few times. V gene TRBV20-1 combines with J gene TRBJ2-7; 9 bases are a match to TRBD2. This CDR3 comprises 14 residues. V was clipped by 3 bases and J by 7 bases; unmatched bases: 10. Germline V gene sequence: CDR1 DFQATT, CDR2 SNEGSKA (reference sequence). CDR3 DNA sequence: TGCAGTGCTAGCTTGGCTAGCGGGGCCCGGGAGCAGTACTTC. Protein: CSASLASGAREQYF.

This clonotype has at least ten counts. The CDR3 DNA follows: TGTGCCAGCTCATCACAGGGTTTCGAGACCCAGTACTTC. It encodes CASSSQGFETQYF. The rearrangement joins TRBV18 to TRBJ2-5; tentative D call: TRBD1 (6 bases). There are 13 residues in the CDR3. The germline gives CDR1 KGHSH, CDR2 LQKENI. Trimming stripped 5 bases from V and 5 bases from J, with 12 bases between.

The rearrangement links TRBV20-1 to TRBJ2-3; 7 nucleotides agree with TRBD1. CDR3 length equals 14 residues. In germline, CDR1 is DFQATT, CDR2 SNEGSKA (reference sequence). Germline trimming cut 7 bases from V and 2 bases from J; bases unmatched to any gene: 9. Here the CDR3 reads CSVIRGSYTDTQYF. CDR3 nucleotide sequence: TGCAGTGTTATCAGGGGGTCCTACACAGATACGCAGTATTTT.

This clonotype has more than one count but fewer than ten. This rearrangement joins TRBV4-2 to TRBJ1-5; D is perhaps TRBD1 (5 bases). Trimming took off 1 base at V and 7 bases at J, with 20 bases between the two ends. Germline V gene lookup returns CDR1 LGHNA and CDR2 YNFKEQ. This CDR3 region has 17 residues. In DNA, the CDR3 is TGTGCCAGCAGCCAAGTATTAGGTGGAGGGGCGGACCAGCCCCAGCATTTT. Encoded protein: CASSQVLGGGADQPQHF.

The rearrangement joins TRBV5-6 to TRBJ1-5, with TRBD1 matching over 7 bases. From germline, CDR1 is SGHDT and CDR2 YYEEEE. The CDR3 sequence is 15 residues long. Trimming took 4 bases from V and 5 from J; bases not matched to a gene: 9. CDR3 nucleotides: TGTGCCAGCAGCGCTTGGGGCAGGGGGGATCAGCCCCAGCATTTT. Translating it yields CASSAWGRGDQPQHF.

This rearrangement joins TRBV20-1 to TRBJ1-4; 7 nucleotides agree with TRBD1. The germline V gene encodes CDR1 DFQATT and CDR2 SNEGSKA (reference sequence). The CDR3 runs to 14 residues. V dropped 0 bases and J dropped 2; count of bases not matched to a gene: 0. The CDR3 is CSARETGTNEKLFF. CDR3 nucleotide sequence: TGCAGTGCTAGAGAGACAGGGACTAATGAAAAACTGTTTTTT.

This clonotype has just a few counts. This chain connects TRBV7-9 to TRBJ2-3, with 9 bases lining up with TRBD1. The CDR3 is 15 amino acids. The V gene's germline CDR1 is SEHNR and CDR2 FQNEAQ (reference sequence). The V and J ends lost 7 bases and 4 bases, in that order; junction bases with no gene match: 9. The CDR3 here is CASNIGQGISDTQYF. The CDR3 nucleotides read TGTGCCAGCAACATCGGACAGGGGATATCAGATACGCAGTATTTT. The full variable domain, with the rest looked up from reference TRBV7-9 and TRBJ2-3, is DTGVSQNPRHKITKRGQNVTFRCDPISEHNRLYWYRQTLGQGPEFLTYFQNEAQLEKSRLLSDRFSAERPKGSFSTLEIQRTEQGDSAMYLCASNIGQGISDTQYFGPGTRLTVL.

The CDR3, as DNA: TGTGCCAGCAGCTTCTGGGGGGGGCTTACCGGGGAGCTGTTTTTT. Translating gives CASSFWGGLTGELFF. The J gene is TRBJ2-2, the V gene TRBV7-2; tentatively, D is TRBD2 (7 bases). V was cut by 3 bases and J by 5 bases, with 13 bases left in between. Germline V lookup: CDR1 SGHTA, CDR2 FQGNSA. This CDR3 is built from 15 residues.

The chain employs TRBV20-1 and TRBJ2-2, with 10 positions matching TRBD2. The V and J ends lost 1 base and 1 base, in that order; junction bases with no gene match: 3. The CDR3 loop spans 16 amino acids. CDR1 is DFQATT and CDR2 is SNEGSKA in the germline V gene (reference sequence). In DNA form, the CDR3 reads TGCAGTGCTAGAGGTGGACTAGCGGAGAACACCGGGGAGCTGTTTTTT. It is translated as CSARGGLAENTGELFF.